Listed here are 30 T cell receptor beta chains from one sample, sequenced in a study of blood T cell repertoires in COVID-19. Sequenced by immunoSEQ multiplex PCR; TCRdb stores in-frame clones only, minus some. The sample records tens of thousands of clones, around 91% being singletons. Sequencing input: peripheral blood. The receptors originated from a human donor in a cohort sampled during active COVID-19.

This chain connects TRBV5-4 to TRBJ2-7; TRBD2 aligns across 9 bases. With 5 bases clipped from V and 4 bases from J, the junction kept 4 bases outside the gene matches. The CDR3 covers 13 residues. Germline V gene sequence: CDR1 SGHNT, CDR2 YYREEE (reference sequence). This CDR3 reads CASSKREVYEQYF. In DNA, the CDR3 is TGTGCCAGCAGTAAGCGGGAGGTGTACGAGCAGTACTTC.

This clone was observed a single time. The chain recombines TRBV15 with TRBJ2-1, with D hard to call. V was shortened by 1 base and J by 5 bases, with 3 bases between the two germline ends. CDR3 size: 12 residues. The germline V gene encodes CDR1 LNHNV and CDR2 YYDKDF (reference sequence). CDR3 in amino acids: CATSRANNEQFF. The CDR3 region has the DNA TGTGCCACCAGCAGAGCTAACAATGAGCAGTTCTTC.

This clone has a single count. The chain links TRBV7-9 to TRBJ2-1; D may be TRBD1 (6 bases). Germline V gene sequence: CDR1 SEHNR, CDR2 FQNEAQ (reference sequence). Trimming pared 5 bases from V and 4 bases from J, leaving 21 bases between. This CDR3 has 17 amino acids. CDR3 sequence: CASSPLAGTPSYNEQFF. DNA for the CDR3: TGTGCCAGCAGCCCACTCGCAGGGACACCATCATACAATGAGCAGTTCTTC.

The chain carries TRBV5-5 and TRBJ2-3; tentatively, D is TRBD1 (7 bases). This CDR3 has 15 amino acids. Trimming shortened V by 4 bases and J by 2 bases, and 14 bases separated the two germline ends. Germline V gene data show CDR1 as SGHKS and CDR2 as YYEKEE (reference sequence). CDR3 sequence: CASSAGGRSTDTQYF. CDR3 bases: TGTGCCAGCAGCGCAGGGGGGAGGTCCACAGATACGCAGTATTTT.

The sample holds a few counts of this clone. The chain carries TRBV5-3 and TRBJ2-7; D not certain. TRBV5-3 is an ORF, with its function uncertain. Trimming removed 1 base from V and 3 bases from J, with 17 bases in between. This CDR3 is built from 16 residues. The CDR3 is CARSLISRGYLYEQYF. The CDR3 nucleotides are TGTGCCAGAAGCTTGATAAGTCGAGGCTACCTCTACGAGCAGTACTTC.

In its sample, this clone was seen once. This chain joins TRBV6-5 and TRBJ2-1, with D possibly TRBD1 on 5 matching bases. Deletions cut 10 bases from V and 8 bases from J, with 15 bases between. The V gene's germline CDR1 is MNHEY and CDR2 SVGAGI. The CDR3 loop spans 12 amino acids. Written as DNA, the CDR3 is TGTGCCACCAAGGGGTCCGTCCATGAGCAGTTCTTC. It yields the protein CATKGSVHEQFF.

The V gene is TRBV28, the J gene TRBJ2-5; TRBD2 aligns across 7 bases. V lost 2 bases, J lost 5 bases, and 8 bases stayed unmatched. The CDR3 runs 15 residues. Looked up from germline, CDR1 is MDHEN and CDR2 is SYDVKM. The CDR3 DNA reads TGTGCCAGCAGTTTAACTGCGGGAGTATCGGAGACCCAGTACTTC. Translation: CASSLTAGVSETQYF. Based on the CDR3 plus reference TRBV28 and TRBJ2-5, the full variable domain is DVKVTQSSRYLVKRTGEKVFLECVQDMDHENMFWYRQDPGLGLRLIYFSYDVKMKEKGDIPEGYSVSREKKERFSLILESASTNQTSMYLCASSLTAGVSETQYFGPGTRLLVL.

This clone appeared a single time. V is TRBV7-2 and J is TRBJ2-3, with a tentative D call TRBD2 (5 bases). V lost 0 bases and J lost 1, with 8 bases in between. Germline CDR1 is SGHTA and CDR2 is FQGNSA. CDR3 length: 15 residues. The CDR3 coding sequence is TGTGCCAGCAGCTTAGCGGCCGGGGGCACAGATACGCAGTATTTT. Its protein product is CASSLAAGGTDTQYF.

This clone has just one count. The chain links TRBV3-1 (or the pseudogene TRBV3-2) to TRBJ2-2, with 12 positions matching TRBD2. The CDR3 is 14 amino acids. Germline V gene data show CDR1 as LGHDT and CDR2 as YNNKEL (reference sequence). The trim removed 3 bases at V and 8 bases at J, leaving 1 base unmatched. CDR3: CASSQTSGRGELFF. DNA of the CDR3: TGTGCCAGCAGCCAGACTAGCGGGAGAGGGGAGCTGTTTTTT.

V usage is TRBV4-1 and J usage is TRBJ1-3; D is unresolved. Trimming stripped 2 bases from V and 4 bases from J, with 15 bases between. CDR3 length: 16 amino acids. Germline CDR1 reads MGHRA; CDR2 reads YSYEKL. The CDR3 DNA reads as TGCGCCAGCAGCCAACTCAGCGGACTTTTAGGAAACACCATATATTTT. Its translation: CASSQLSGLLGNTIYF.

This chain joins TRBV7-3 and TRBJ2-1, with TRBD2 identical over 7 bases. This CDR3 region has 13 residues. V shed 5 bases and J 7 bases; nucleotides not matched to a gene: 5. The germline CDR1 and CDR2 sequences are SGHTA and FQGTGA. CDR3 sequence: CASSRGSSNEQFF. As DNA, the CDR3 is TGTGCCAGCAGCCGCGGGAGTTCGAATGAGCAGTTCTTC.

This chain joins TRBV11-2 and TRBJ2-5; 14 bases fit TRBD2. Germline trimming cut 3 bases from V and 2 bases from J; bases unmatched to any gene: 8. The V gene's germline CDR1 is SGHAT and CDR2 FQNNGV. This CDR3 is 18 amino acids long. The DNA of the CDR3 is TGTGCCAGCAGCTTGGGGGGACTAGCGGGAGTTGGGCAAGAGACCCAGTACTTC. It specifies CASSLGGLAGVGQETQYF.

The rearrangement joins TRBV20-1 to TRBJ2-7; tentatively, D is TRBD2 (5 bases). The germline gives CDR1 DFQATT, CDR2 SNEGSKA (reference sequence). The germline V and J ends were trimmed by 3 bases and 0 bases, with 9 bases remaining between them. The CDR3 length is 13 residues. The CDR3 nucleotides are TGCAGTGCTAGTAACGGGAACTCCTACGAGCAGTACTTC. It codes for CSASNGNSYEQYF.

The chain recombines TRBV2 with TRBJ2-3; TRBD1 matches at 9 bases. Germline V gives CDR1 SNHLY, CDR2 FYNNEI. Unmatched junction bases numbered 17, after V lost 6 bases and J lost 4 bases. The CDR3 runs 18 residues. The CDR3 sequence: CASRTSARQGELADTQYF. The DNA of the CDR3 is TGTGCCAGCAGGACTTCTGCTCGACAGGGGGAGTTGGCAGATACGCAGTATTTT.

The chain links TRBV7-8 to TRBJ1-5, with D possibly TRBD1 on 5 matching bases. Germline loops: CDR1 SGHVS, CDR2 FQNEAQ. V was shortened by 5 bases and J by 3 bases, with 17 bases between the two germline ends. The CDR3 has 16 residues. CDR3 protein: CASSHHNVGANQPQHF. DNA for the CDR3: TGTGCCAGCAGCCACCACAACGTAGGGGCCAATCAGCCCCAGCATTTT.

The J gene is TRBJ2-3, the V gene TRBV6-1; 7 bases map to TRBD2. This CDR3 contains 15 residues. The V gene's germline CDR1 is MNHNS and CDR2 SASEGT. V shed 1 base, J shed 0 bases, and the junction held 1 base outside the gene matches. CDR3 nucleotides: TGTGCCAGCAGTGAAGTTAGCGGGAGCACAGATACGCAGTATTTT. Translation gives CASSEVSGSTDTQYF.

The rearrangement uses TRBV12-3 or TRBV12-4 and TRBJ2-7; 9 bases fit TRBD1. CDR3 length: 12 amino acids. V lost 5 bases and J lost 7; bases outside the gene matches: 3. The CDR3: CASSPGQGEQYF. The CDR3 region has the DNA TGTGCCAGCAGTCCAGGACAGGGGGAGCAGTACTTC.

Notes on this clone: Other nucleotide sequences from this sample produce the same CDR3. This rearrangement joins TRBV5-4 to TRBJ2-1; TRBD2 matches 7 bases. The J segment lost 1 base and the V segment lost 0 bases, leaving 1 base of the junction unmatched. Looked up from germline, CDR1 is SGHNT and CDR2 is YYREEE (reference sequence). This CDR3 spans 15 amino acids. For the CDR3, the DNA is TGTGCCAGCAGCTTGGGGGGGGGATCCTACAATGAGCAGTTCTTC. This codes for CASSLGGGSYNEQFF.

As DNA, the CDR3 is TGTGCCAGCAGCCACAAAAGCCGGGGACTAGCGGGAGGTCACTCCTACGAGCAGTACTTC. Its translation is CASSHKSRGLAGGHSYEQYF. V and J are TRBV27 and TRBJ2-7; 15 bases align to TRBD2. This CDR3 is built from 20 residues. J gave up 0 bases and V 6 bases, and 15 bases lay outside the gene matches. Looked up from germline, CDR1 is MNHEY and CDR2 is SMNVEV (reference sequence).

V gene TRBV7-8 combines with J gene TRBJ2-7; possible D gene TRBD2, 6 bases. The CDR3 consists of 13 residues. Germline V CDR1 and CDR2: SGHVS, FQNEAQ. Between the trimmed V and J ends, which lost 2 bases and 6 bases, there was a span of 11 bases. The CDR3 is CASSLLGRGEQYF. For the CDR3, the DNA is TGTGCCAGCAGCTTACTGGGGCGGGGCGAGCAGTACTTC.

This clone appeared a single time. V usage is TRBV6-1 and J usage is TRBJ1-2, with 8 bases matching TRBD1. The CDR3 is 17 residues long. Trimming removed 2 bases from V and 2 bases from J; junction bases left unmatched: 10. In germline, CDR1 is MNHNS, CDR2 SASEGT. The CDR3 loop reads CASSEFGQGARNYGYTF. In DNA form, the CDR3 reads TGTGCCAGCAGTGAATTTGGGCAGGGGGCGCGAAACTATGGCTACACCTTC.

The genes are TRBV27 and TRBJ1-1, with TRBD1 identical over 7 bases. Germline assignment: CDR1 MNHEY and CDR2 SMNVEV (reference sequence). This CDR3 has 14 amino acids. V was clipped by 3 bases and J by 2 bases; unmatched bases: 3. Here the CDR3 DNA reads TGTGCCAGCAGTTTCCACAGGGGTAACACTGAAGCTTTCTTT. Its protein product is CASSFHRGNTEAFF.

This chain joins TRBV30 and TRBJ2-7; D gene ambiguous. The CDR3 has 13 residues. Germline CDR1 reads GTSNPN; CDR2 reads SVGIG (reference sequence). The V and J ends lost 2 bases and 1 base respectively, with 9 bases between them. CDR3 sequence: CAWSLSFSYEQYF. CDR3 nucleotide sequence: TGTGCCTGGAGTTTGAGCTTTTCCTACGAGCAGTACTTC. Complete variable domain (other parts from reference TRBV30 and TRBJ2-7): SQTIHQWPATLVQPVGSPLSLECTVEGTSNPNLYWYRQAAGRGLQLLFYSVGIGQISSEVPQNLSASRPQDRQFILSSKKLLLSDSGFYLCAWSLSFSYEQYFGPGTRLTVT.

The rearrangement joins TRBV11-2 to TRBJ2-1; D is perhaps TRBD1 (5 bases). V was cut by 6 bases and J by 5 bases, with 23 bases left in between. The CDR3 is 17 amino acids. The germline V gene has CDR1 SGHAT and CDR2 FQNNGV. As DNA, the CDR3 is TGTGCCAGCAGACACCCCACCGGTAGGACACCAGACAATGAGCAGTTCTTC. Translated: CASRHPTGRTPDNEQFF. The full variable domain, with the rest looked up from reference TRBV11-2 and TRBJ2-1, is EAGVAQSPRYKIIEKRQSVAFWCNPISGHATLYWYQQILGQGPKLLIQFQNNGVVDDSQLPKDRFSAERLKGVDSTLKIQPAKLEDSAVYLCASRHPTGRTPDNEQFFGPGTRLTVL.

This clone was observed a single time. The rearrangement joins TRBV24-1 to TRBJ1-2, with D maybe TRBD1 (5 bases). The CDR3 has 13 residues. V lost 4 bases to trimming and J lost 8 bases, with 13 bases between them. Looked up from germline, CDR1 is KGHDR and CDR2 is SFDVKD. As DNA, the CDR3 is TGTGCCACCAGTGAAGCAGGGCGGTCGGGCTACACCTTC. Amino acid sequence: CATSEAGRSGYTF.

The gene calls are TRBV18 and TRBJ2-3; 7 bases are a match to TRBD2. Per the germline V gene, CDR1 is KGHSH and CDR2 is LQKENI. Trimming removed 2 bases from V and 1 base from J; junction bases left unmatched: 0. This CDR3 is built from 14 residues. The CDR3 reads CASSPTSGTDTQYF. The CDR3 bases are TGTGCCAGCTCACCAACTAGCGGCACAGATACGCAGTATTTT.

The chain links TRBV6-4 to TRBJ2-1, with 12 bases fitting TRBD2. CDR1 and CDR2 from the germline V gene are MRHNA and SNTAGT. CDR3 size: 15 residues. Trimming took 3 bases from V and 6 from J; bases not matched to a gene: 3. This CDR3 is CASSDGLAGSNEQFF. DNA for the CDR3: TGTGCCAGCAGTGATGGACTAGCGGGAAGCAATGAGCAGTTCTTC.

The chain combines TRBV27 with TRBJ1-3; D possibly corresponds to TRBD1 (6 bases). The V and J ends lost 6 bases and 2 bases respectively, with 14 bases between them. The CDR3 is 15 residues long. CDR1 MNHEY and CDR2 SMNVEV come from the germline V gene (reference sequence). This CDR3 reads CASRLTGMTGNTIYF. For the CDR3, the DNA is TGTGCCAGCAGGTTAACAGGGATGACTGGAAACACCATATATTTT.

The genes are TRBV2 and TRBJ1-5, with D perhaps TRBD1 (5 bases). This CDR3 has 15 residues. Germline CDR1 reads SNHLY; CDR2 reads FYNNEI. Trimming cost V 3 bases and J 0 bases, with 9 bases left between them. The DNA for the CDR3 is TGTGCCAGCAGTGAGACAGCATATAGCAATCAGCCCCAGCATTTT. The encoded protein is CASSETAYSNQPQHF.

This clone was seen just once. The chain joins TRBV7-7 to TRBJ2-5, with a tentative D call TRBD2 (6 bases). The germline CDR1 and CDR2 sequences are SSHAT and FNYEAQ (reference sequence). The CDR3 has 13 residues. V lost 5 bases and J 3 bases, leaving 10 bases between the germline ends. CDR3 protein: CASSPGLKETQYF. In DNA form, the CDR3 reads TGTGCCAGCAGCCCGGGACTTAAAGAGACCCAGTACTTC. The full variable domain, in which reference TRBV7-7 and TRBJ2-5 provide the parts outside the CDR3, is GAGVSQSPRYKVTKRGQDVTLRCDPISSHATLYWYQQALGQGPEFLTYFNYEAQPDKSGLPSDRFSAERPEGSISTLTIQRTEQRDSAMYRCASSPGLKETQYFGPGTRLLVL.